Listed below are T cell receptor beta chains from one sample, sequenced in a study of human thymus T cells. The repertoire was sequenced with immunoSEQ multiplex PCR; TCRdb's copy has only in-frame clones and lacks some. This sample has tens of thousands of clones, with roughly 96% found just once. Sequenced: thymus tissue. The receptors derive from a girl under three years old with a congenital heart defect but otherwise immunologically healthy. Both conserved end residues are part of each CDR3. A D gene is named only where the DNA matches it firmly. Not every row has a clone size; where given, it reads once, few, many or a size class.

abundance: .; d_gene: TRBD2; v_gene: TRBV5-8; j_gene: TRBJ2-2; CDR3aa: CASSSWTSGGTNTGELFF; CDR3nt: TGTGCCAGCAGCTCCTGGACTAGCGGGGGGACTAACACCGGGGAGCTGTTTTTT
abundance: .; d_gene: TRBD2; v_gene: TRBV15; j_gene: TRBJ2-7; CDR3aa: CATSTAAGSGAQYF; CDR3nt: TGTGCCACCAGCACCGCAGCGGGATCCGGGGCGCAGTACTTC
abundance: .; d_gene: .; v_gene: TRBV7-9; j_gene: TRBJ2-7; CDR3aa: CASGDGNSSYEQYF; CDR3nt: TGTGCCAGCGGCGACGGGAATAGCTCCTACGAGCAGTACTTC
abundance: .; d_gene: TRBD1; v_gene: TRBV7-2; j_gene: TRBJ1-4; CDR3aa: CASSPDRGNEKLFF; CDR3nt: TGTGCCAGCAGCCCGGACAGGGGAAATGAAAAACTGTTTTTT
abundance: once; d_gene: .; v_gene: TRBV5-1; j_gene: TRBJ2-7; CDR3aa: CASSPVWTRNYEQYF; CDR3nt: TGCGCCAGCAGCCCCGTTTGGACCCGGAATTACGAGCAGTACTTC
abundance: .; d_gene: .; v_gene: TRBV7-9; j_gene: TRBJ1-2; CDR3aa: CASSLYWDGYTF; CDR3nt: TGTGCCAGCAGCTTATATTGGGATGGCTACACCTTC
abundance: few; d_gene: TRBD1; v_gene: TRBV5-1; j_gene: TRBJ2-7; CDR3aa: CASRPSGTGFYEQYF; CDR3nt: TGCGCCAGCAGACCATCCGGGACAGGGTTCTACGAGCAGTACTTC
abundance: few; d_gene: TRBD2; v_gene: TRBV5-1; j_gene: TRBJ2-1; CDR3aa: CASRFTSGRTYNEQFF; CDR3nt: TGCGCCAGCAGGTTCACTAGCGGGAGGACCTACAATGAGCAGTTCTTC
abundance: once; d_gene: .; v_gene: TRBV7-7; j_gene: TRBJ2-2; CDR3aa: CASSSREWAGELFF; CDR3nt: TGTGCCAGCAGCTCCAGAGAATGGGCCGGGGAGCTGTTTTTT
abundance: .; d_gene: TRBD1; v_gene: TRBV15; j_gene: TRBJ2-1; CDR3aa: CATNGQGAYNEQFF; CDR3nt: TGTGCCACCAACGGACAGGGGGCCTACAATGAGCAGTTCTTC
abundance: once; d_gene: TRBD2; v_gene: TRBV16; j_gene: TRBJ2-3; CDR3aa: CASSQSGLAGRKADTQYF; CDR3nt: TGTGCCAGCAGCCAATCCGGCCTAGCGGGCCGAAAGGCAGATACGCAGTATTTT
abundance: .; d_gene: .; v_gene: TRBV7-6; j_gene: TRBJ2-2; CDR3aa: CASSLRSGSTGELFF; CDR3nt: TGTGCCAGCAGCCTAAGGTCAGGATCTACCGGGGAGCTGTTTTTT
abundance: .; d_gene: .; v_gene: TRBV27; j_gene: TRBJ1-2; CDR3aa: CASSLSRAGGGRGYTF; CDR3nt: TGTGCCAGCAGTTTATCTAGGGCAGGTGGGGGTAGAGGCTACACCTTC
abundance: .; d_gene: TRBD1; v_gene: TRBV19; j_gene: TRBJ2-6; CDR3aa: CASSIKGQGVKGANVLTF; CDR3nt: TGTGCCAGTAGTATAAAGGGACAGGGGGTTAAGGGGGCCAACGTCCTGACTTTC
abundance: .; d_gene: TRBD1; v_gene: TRBV10-3; j_gene: TRBJ1-5; CDR3aa: CAISDPGQGESQPQHF; CDR3nt: TGTGCCATCAGTGACCCGGGACAGGGGGAGAGTCAGCCCCAGCATTTT